This is a list of T cell receptor beta chains from one sample in a study of blood T cell repertoires in COVID-19. Repertoires were generated with immunoSEQ multiplex PCR, while TCRdb's copy carries only in-frame clones and drops some. Of approximately 300,000 clones detected, about nine tenths appear once; the ten largest clones hold around 1.9%. What was sequenced was peripheral blood. The receptors were sampled from a woman aged 30 to 39 with COVID-19, enrolled during active disease. CDR3s include the opening cysteine and the closing phenylalanine or tryptophan. A D gene is named only where the DNA matches it firmly. The size entry is marked missing in some rows and otherwise reads once, few, many or a size class.

d_gene: -
abundance: -
j_gene: TRBJ1-1
v_gene: TRBV5-8
CDR3aa: CASSLASTGFAEAFF
CDR3nt: TGTGCCAGCAGCTTGGCAAGCACAGGGTTCGCTGAAGCTTTCTTT

d_gene: -
abundance: -
j_gene: TRBJ2-2
v_gene: TRBV7-9
CDR3aa: CASSFGTSTGELFF
CDR3nt: TGTGCCAGCAGCTTTGGGACTTCCACCGGGGAGCTGTTTTTT

d_gene: -
abundance: -
j_gene: TRBJ2-5
v_gene: TRBV7-9
CDR3aa: CASSDIPRSAVETQYF
CDR3nt: TGTGCCAGCAGCGACATACCCCGATCGGCAGTAGAGACCCAGTACTTC

d_gene: -
abundance: -
j_gene: TRBJ1-5
v_gene: TRBV7-9
CDR3aa: CASSLSTQPQHF
CDR3nt: TGTGCCAGCAGCTTGAGTACTCAGCCCCAGCATTTT

d_gene: TRBD1
abundance: -
j_gene: TRBJ1-2
v_gene: TRBV30
CDR3aa: CATRGGTGKIGDYGYTF
CDR3nt: TGTGCCACCCGAGGGGGGACAGGGAAGATAGGGGACTATGGCTACACCTTC

d_gene: TRBD1
abundance: few
j_gene: TRBJ1-6
v_gene: TRBV5-1
CDR3aa: CASSSTGVSPLHF
CDR3nt: TGCGCCAGCAGCTCCACAGGGGTTTCACCCCTCCACTTT

d_gene: TRBD1
abundance: -
j_gene: TRBJ1-5
v_gene: TRBV2
CDR3aa: CASSGQGAVSNQPQHF
CDR3nt: TGTGCCAGCAGTGGTCAGGGGGCGGTAAGCAATCAGCCCCAGCATTTT

d_gene: -
abundance: once
j_gene: TRBJ1-3
v_gene: TRBV7-9
CDR3aa: CASSLGLGNTIYF
CDR3nt: TGTGCCAGCAGCTTAGGTCTTGGAAACACCATATATTTT

d_gene: -
abundance: -
j_gene: TRBJ1-1
v_gene: TRBV6-5
CDR3aa: CASSLTGNTEAFF
CDR3nt: TGTGCCAGCAGTCTTACAGGGAACACTGAAGCTTTCTTT

d_gene: -
abundance: -
j_gene: TRBJ1-5
v_gene: TRBV20-1
CDR3aa: CSASKARALHYNQPQHF
CDR3nt: TGCAGTGCTAGTAAGGCGAGGGCTTTACATTATAATCAGCCCCAGCATTTT

d_gene: -
abundance: -
j_gene: TRBJ1-2
v_gene: TRBV4-1
CDR3aa: CASSHSGQLYGYTF
CDR3nt: TGCGCCAGCAGCCATTCCGGACAGCTCTATGGCTACACCTTC

d_gene: -
abundance: -
j_gene: TRBJ1-1
v_gene: TRBV11-2
CDR3aa: CASSLAGRHTEAFF
CDR3nt: TGTGCCAGCAGCTTGGCAGGGCGGCACACTGAAGCTTTCTTT

d_gene: -
abundance: -
j_gene: TRBJ1-5
v_gene: TRBV7-2
CDR3aa: CASSLAPLDSQPQHF
CDR3nt: TGTGCCAGCAGCTTAGCCCCTTTGGACAGTCAGCCCCAGCATTTT

d_gene: -
abundance: -
j_gene: TRBJ1-3
v_gene: TRBV10-2
CDR3aa: CASSVSGSGNTIYF
CDR3nt: TGCGCCAGCAGTGTATCAGGGTCCGGAAACACCATATATTTT